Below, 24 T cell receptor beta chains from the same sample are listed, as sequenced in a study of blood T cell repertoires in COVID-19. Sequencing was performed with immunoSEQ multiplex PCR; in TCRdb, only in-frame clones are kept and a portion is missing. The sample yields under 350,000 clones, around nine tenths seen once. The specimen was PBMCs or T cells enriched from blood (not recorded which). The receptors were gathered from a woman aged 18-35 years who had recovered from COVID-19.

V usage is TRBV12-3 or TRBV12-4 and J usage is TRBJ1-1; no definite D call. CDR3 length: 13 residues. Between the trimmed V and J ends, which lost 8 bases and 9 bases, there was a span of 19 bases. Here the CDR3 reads CASSSGEYDKAFF. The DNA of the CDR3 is TGTGCCAGCTCTTCGGGAGAGTACGACAAAGCTTTCTTT.

CDR3 DNA sequence: TGTGCCAGCAGCCTAAACAGGGACAATGAGCAGTTCTTC. Its translation: CASSLNRDNEQFF. The chain employs TRBV7-9 and TRBJ2-1, with a possible D match to TRBD1 (6 bases). The CDR3 is 13 amino acids. The ends were cut back, 5 bases at V and 5 bases at J, with 10 bases in the middle. Germline V gene lookup returns CDR1 SEHNR and CDR2 FQNEAQ (reference sequence).

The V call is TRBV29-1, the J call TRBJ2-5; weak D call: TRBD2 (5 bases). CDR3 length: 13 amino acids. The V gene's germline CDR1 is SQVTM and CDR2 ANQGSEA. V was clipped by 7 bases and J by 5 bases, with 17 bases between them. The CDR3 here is CSARRAGGETQYF. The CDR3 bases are TGCAGCGCTCGACGGGCGGGCGGGGAGACCCAGTACTTC.

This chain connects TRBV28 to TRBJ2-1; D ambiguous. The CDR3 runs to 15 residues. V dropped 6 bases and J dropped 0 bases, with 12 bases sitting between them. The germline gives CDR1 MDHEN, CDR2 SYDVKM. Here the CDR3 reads CASRYSLLSYNEQFF. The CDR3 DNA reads TGTGCCAGCAGATATAGCCTCCTCTCCTACAATGAGCAGTTCTTC.

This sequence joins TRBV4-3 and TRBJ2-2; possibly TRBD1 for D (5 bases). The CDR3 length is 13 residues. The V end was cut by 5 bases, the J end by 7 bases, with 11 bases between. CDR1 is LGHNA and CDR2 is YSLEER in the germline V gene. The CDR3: CASSTRQGGELFF. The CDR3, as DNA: TGCGCCAGCAGCACACGTCAGGGCGGGGAGCTGTTTTTT.

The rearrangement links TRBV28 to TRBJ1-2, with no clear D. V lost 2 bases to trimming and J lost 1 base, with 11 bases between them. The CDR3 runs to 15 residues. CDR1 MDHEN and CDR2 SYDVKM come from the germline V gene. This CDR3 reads CASSLTQAINYGYTF. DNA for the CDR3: TGTGCCAGCAGTTTAACGCAGGCGATTAACTATGGCTACACCTTC.

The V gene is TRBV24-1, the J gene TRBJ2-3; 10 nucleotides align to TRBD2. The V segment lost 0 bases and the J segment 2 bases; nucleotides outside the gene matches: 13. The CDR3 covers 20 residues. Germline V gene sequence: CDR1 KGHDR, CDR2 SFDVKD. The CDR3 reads CATSDLSPQPGTSDTDTQYF. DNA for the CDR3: TGTGCCACCAGTGATTTGTCACCTCAACCCGGGACTAGCGACACAGATACGCAGTATTTT.

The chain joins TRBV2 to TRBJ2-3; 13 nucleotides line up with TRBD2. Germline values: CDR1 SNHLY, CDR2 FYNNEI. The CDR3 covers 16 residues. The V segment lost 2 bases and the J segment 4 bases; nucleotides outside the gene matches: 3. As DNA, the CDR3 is TGTGCCAGCAGTGAATGGACTAGCGGGAGCCCAGATACGCAGTATTTT. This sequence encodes CASSEWTSGSPDTQYF.

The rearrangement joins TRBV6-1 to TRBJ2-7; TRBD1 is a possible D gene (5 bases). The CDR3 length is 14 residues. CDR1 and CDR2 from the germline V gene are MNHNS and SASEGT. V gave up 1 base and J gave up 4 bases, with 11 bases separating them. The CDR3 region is CASSEEGFSYEQYF. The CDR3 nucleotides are TGTGCCAGCAGTGAAGAGGGGTTCAGTTACGAGCAGTACTTC.

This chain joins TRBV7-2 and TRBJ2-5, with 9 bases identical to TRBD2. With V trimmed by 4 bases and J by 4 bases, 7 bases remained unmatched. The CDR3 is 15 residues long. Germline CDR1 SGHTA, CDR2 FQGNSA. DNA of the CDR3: TGTGCCAGCAGCTACGAAGGGACTAGCACAGAGACCCAGTACTTC. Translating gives CASSYEGTSTETQYF.

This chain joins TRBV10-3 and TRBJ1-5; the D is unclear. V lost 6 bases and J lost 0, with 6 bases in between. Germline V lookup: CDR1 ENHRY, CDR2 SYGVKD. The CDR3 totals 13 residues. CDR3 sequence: CAIRRDSNQPQHF. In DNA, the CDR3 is TGTGCCATCAGGAGGGATAGCAATCAGCCCCAGCATTTT.

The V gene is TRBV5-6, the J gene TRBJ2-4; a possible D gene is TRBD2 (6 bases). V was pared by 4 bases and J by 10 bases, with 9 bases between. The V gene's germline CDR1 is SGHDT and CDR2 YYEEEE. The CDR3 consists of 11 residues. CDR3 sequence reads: CASSIGTIQYF. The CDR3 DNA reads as TGTGCCAGCAGCATCGGGACTATTCAGTACTTC.

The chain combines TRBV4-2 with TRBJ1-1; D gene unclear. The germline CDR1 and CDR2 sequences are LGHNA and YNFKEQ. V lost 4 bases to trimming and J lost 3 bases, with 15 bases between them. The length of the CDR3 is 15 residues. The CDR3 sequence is CASSPRVRPDTEAFF. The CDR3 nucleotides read TGTGCCAGCAGCCCAAGAGTACGCCCCGACACTGAAGCTTTCTTT.

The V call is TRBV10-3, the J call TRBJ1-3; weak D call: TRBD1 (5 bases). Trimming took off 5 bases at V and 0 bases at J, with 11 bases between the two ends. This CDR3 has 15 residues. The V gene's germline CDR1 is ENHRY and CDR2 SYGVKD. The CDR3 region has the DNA TGTGCCATCAGTTCCTTGGGGGGCTCTGGAAACACCATATATTTT. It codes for CAISSLGGSGNTIYF.

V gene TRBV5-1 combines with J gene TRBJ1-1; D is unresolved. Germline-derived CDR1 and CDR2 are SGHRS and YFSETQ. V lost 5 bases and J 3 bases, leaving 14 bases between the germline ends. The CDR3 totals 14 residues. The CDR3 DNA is TGCGCCAGCAGATTGCCCGGGTCGGACACTGAAGCTTTCTTT. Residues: CASRLPGSDTEAFF.

DNA for the CDR3: TGTGCCAGCAGATCAAAGCCCCCCTACGAGCAGTACTTC. Amino acid sequence: CASRSKPPYEQYF. The chain has TRBV6-5 and TRBJ2-7, with unresolved D. This CDR3 has 13 amino acids. Germline V gives CDR1 MNHEY, CDR2 SVGAGI. With 6 bases removed from V and 2 bases from J, the gap between germline ends came to 11 bases.

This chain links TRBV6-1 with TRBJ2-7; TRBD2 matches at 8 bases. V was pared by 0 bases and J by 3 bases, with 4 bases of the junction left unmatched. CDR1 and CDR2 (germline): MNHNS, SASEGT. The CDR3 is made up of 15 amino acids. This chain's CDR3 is CASSEALRGVYEQYF. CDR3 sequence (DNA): TGTGCCAGCAGTGAAGCATTGCGGGGGGTCTACGAGCAGTACTTC.

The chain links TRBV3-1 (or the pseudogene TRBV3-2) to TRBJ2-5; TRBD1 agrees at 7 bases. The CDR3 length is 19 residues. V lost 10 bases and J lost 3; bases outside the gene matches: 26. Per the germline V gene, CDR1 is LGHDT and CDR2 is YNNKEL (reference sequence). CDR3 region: CAIIPLVRDKGGPEETQYF. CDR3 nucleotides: TGTGCCATCATTCCTTTGGTGAGGGACAAAGGGGGCCCAGAAGAGACCCAGTACTTC.

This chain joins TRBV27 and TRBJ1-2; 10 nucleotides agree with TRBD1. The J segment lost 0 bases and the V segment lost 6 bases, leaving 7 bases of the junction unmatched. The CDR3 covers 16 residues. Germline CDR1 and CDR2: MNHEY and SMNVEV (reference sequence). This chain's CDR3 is CASRDDRGLANYGYTF. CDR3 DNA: TGTGCCAGCAGAGACGACAGGGGGCTGGCTAACTATGGCTACACCTTC.

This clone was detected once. Written as DNA, the CDR3 is TGTGCCAGTTCGACAGGGCGGAACACTGAAGCTTTCTTT. Amino acids: CASSTGRNTEAFF. The chain joins TRBV7-2 to TRBJ1-1; 7 bases align to TRBD1. This CDR3 contains 13 residues. Germline trimming cut 9 bases from V and 1 base from J; bases unmatched to any gene: 5. Germline V gene sequence: CDR1 SGHTA, CDR2 FQGNSA. Complete variable domain (other parts from reference TRBV7-2 and TRBJ1-1): GAGVSQSPSNKVTEKGKDVELRCDPISGHTALYWYRQSLGQGLEFLIYFQGNSAPDKSGLPSDRFSAERTGGSVSTLTIQRTQQEDSAVYLCASSTGRNTEAFFGQGTRLTVV.

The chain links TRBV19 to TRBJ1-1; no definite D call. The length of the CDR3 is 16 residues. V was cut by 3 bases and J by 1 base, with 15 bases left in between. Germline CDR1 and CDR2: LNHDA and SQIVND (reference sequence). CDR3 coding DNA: TGTGCCAGTAGTATCCCCCCGCGGAGTTCGAACACTGAAGCTTTCTTT. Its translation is CASSIPPRSSNTEAFF.

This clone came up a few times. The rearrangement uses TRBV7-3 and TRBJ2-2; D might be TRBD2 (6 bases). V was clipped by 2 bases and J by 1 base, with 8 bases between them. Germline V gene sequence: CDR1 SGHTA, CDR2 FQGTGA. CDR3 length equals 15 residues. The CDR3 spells CASSLGGVNTGELFF. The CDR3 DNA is TGTGCCAGCAGCTTAGGCGGGGTGAACACCGGGGAGCTGTTTTTT.

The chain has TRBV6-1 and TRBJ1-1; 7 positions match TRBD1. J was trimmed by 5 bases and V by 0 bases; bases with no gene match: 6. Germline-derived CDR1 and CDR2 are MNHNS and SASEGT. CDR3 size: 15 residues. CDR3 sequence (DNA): TGTGCCAGCAGTGAAGCGGGACAGTCCTATACTGAAGCTTTCTTT. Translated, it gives CASSEAGQSYTEAFF.

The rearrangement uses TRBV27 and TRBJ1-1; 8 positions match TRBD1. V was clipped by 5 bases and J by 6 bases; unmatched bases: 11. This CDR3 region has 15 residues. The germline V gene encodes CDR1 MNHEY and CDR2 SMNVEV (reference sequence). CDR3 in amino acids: CASSPGQGFFAEAFF. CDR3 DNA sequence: TGTGCCAGCAGTCCCGGACAGGGTTTTTTCGCTGAAGCTTTCTTT.